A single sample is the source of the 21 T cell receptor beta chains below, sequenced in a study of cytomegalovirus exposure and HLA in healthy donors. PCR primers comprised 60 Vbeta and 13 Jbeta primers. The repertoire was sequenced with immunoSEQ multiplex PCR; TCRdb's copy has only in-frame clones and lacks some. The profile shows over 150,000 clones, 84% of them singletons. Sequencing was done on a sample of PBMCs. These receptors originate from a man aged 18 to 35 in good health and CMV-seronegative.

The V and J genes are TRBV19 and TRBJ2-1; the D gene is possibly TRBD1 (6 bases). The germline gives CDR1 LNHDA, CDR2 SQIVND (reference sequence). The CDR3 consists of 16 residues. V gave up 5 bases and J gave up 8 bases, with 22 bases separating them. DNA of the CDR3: TGTGCCAGTAGTCAACCCCGGGGCAGGGGCATCGATGAGCAGTTCTTC. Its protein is CASSQPRGRGIDEQFF.

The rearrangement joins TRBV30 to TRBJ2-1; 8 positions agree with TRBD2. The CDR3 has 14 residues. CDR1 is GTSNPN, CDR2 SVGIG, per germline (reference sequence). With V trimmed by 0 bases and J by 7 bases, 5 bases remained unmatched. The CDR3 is CAWSVGAGVNEQFF. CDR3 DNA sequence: TGTGCCTGGAGTGTAGGAGCGGGAGTAAATGAGCAGTTCTTC.

The CDR3 DNA sequence: TGTGCCAGTAGTAGAAGACAGGGGCAAGGCGGGGAGTACAATCAGCCCCAGCATTTT. It is translated as CASSRRQGQGGEYNQPQHF. This rearrangement joins TRBV19 to TRBJ1-5, with 8 bases fitting TRBD1. The V segment lost 4 bases and the J segment 3 bases; nucleotides outside the gene matches: 17. The CDR3 contains 19 residues. Germline lookup yields CDR1 LNHDA and CDR2 SQIVND (reference sequence).

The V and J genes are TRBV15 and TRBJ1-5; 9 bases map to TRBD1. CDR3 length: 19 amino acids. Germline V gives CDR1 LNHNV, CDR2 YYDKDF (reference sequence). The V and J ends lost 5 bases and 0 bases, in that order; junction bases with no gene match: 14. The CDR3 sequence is CATSLRIGTGKYSNQPQHF. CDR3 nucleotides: TGTGCCACCAGCTTACGAATCGGGACAGGGAAATATAGCAATCAGCCCCAGCATTTT. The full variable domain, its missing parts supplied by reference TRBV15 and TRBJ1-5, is DAMVIQNPRYQVTQFGKPVTLSCSQTLNHNVMYWYQQKSSQAPKLLFHYYDKDFNNEADTPDNFQSRRPNTSFCFLDIRSPGLGDTAMYLCATSLRIGTGKYSNQPQHFGDGTRLSIL.

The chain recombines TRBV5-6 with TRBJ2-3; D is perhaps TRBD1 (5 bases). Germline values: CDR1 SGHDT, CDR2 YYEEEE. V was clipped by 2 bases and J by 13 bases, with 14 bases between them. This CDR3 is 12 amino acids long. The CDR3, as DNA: TGTGCCAGCAGCTTAGACTCGGACAAGGAGTATTTT. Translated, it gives CASSLDSDKEYF.

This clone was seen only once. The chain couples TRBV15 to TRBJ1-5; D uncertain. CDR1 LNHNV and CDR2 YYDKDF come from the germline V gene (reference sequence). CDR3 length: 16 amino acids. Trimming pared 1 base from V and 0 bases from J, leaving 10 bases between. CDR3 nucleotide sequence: TGTGCCACCAGCAGAGGGGCTCCGGTTAGCAATCAGCCCCAGCATTTT. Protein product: CATSRGAPVSNQPQHF.

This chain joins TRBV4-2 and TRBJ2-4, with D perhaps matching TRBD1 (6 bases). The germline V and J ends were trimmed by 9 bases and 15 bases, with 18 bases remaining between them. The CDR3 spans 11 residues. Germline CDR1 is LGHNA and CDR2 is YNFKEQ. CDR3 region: CASYQTGFLYF. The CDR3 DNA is TGTGCCAGTTACCAAACAGGGTTCTTGTACTTC.

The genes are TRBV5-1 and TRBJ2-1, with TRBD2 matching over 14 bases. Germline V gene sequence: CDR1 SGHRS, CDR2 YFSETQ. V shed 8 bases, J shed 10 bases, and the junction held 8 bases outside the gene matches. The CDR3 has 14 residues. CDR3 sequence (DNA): TGCGCCAGTAAGGGACTAGCGGGAGATCGGGAGCAGTTCTTC. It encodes CASKGLAGDREQFF.

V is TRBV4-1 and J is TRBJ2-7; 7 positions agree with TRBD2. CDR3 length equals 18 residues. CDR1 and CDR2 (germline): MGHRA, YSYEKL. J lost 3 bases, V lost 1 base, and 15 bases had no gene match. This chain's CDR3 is CASSQGGGTDSFYYEQYF. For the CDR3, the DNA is TGCGCCAGCAGCCAAGGGGGGGGAACCGACAGCTTCTACTACGAGCAGTACTTC.

In nucleotides, the CDR3 is TGTGCCAGCAGCTTGGATCAGCGAAGCACAGATACGCAGTATTTT. Protein: CASSLDQRSTDTQYF. The chain employs TRBV5-4 and TRBJ2-3; D uncertain. This CDR3 is 15 amino acids long. The V and J ends lost 0 bases and 0 bases respectively, with 8 bases between them. The germline gives CDR1 SGHNT, CDR2 YYREEE (reference sequence).

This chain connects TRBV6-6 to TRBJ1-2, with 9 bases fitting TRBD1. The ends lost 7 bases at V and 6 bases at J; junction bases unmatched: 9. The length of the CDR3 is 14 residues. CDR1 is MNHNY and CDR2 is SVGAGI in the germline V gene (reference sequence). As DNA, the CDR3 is TGTGCCAGCATAACAGGGGGCTATCGCGATGGCTACACCTTC. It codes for CASITGGYRDGYTF.

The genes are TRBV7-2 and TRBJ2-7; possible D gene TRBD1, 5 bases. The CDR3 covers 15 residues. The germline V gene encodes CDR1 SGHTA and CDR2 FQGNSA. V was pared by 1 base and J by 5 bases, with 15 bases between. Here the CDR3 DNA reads TGTGCCAGCAGCTTAGTTAAGGGGTTATTACACGAGCAGTACTTC. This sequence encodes CASSLVKGLLHEQYF.

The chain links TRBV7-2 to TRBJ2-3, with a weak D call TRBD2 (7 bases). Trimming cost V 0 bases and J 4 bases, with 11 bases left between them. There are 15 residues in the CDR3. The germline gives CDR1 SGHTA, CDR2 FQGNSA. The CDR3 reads CASSLAGGAPDTQYF. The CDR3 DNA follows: TGTGCCAGCAGCTTAGCGGGGGGGGCCCCAGATACGCAGTATTTT.

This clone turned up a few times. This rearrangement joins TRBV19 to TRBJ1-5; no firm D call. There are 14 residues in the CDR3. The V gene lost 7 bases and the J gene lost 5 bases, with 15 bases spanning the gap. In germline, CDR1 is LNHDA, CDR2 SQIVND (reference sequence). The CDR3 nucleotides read TGTGCCAGTAAGGCTTTGGCGGAGGATCAGCCCCAGCATTTT. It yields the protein CASKALAEDQPQHF.

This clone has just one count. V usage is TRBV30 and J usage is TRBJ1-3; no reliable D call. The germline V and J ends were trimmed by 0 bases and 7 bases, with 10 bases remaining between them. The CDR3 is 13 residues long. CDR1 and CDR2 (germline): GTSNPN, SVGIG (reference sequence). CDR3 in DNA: TGTGCCTGGAGTGTTGGATCGGAGAACACCATATATTTT. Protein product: CAWSVGSENTIYF.

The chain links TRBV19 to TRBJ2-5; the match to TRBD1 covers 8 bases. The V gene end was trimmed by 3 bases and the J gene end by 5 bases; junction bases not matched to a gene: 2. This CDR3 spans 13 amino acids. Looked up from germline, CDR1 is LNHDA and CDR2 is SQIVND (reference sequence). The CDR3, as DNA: TGTGCCAGTAGTATGGACAGGGTGGAGACCCAGTACTTC. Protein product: CASSMDRVETQYF.

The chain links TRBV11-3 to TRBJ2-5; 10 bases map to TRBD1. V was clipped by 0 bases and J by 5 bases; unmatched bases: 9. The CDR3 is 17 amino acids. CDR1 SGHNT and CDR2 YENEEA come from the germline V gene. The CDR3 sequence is CASSLESGQGWGETQYF. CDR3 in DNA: TGTGCCAGCAGCTTAGAATCGGGACAGGGGTGGGGGGAGACCCAGTACTTC.

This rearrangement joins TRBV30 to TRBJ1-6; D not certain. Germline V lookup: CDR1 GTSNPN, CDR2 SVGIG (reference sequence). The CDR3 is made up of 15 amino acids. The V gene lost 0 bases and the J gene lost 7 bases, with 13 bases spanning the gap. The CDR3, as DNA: TGTGCCTGGAGTGTAACGGGGAGAGGGAATTCACCCCTCCACTTT. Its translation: CAWSVTGRGNSPLHF.

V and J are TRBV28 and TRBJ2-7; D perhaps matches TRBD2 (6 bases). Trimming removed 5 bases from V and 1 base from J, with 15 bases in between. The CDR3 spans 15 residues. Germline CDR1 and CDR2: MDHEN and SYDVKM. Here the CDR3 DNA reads TGTGCCAGCAGTCTGGGGACTTCTAATTCCTACGAGCAGTACTTC. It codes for CASSLGTSNSYEQYF.

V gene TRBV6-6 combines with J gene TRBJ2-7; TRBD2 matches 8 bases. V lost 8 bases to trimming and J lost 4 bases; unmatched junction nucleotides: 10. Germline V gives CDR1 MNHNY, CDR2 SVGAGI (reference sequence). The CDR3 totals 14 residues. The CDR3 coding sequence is TGTGCCAGCCGGACGGCGGGGGGCGGTTACGAGCAGTACTTC. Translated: CASRTAGGGYEQYF.

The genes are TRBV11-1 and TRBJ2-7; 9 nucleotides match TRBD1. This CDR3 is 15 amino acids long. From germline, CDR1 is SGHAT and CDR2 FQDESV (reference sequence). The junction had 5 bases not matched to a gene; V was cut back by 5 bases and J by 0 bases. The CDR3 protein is CASSRRGQGSYEQYF. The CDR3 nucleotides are TGTGCCAGCAGCCGTAGGGGACAGGGCTCCTACGAGCAGTACTTC. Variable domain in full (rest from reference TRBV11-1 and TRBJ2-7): EAEVAQSPRYKITEKSQAVAFWCDPISGHATLYWYRQILGQGPELLVQFQDESVVDDSQLPKDRFSAERLKGVDSTLKIQPAELGDSAMYLCASSRRGQGSYEQYFGPGTRLTVT.